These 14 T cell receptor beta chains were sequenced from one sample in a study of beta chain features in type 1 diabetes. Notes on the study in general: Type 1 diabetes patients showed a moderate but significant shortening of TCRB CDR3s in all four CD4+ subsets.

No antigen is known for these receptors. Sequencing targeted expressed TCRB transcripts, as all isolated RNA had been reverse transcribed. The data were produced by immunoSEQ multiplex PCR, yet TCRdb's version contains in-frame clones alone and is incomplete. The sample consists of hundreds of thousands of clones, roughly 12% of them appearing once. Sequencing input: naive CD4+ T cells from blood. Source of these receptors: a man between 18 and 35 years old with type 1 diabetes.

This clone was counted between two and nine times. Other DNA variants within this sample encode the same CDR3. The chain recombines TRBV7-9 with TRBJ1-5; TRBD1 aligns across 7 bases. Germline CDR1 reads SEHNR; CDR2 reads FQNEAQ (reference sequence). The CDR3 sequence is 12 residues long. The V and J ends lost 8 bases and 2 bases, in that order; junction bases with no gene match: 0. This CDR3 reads CASGQGNQPQHF. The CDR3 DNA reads TGTGCCAGCGGACAGGGCAATCAGCCCCAGCATTTT. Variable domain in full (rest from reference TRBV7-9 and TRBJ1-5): DTGVSQNPRHKITKRGQNVTFRCDPISEHNRLYWYRQTLGQGPEFLTYFQNEAQLEKSRLLSDRFSAERPKGSFSTLEIQRTEQGDSAMYLCASGQGNQPQHFGDGTRLSIL.

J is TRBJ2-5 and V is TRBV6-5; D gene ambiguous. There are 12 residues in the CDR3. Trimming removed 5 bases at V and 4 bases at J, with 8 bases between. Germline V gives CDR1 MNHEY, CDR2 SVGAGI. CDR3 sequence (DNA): TGTGCCAGCAGTCGGGTGGGAGAGACCCAGTACTTC. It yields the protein CASSRVGETQYF.

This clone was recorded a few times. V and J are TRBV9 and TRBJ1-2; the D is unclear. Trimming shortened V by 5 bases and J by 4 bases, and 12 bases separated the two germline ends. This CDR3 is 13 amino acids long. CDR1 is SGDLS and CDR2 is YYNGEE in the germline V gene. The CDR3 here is CASRCLWVYGYTF. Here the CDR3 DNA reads TGTGCCAGCAGGTGCTTATGGGTCTATGGCTACACCTTC.

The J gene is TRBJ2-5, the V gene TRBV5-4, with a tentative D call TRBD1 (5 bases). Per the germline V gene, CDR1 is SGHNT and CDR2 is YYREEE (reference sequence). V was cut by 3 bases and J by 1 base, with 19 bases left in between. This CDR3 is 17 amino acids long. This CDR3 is CASSSWGQASIQETQYF. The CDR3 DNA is TGTGCCAGCAGCTCCTGGGGCCAAGCCTCGATCCAAGAGACCCAGTACTTC.

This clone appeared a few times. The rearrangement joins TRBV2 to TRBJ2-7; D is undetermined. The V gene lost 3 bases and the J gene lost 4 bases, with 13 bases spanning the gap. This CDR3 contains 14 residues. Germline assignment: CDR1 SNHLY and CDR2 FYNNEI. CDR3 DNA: TGTGCCAGCAGTGATGATCGTTTCCCATACGAGCAGTACTTC. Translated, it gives CASSDDRFPYEQYF.

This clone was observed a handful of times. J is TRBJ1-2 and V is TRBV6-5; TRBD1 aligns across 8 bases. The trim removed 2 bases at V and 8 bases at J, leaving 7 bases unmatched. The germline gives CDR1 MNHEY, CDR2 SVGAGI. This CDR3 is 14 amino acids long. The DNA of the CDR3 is TGTGCCAGCAGTTACCTGGACAGGGACGACGGCTACACCTTC. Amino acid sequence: CASSYLDRDDGYTF.

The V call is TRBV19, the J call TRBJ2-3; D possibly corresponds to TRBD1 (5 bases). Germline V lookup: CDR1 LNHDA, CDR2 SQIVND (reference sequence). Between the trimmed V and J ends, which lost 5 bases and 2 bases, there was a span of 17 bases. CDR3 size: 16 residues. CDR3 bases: TGTGCCAGTAGTGTGAGCAGGGTCCTAAACACAGATACGCAGTATTTT. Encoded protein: CASSVSRVLNTDTQYF.

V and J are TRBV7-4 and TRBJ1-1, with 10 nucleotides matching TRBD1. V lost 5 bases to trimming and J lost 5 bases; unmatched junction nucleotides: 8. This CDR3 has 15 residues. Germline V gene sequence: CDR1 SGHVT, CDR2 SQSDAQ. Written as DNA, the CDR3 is TGTGCCAGCAGCCGAGACAGGGGGCCGTGTACTGAAGCTTTCTTT. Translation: CASSRDRGPCTEAFF.

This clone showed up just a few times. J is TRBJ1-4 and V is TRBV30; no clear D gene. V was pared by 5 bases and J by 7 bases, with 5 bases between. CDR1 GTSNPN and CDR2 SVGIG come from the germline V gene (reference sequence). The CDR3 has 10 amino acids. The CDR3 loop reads CAWGSEKLFF. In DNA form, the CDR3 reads TGTGCCTGGGGAAGTGAAAAACTGTTTTTT. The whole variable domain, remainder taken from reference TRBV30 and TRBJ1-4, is SQTIHQWPATLVQPVGSPLSLECTVEGTSNPNLYWYRQAAGRGLQLLFYSVGIGQISSEVPQNLSASRPQDRQFILSSKKLLLSDSGFYLCAWGSEKLFFGSGTQLSVL.

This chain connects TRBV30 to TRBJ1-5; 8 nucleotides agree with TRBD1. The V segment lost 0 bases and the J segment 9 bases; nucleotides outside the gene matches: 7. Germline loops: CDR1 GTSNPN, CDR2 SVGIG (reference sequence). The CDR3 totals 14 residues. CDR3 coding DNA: TGTGCCTGGAGTGTAAGCAGGGGGCCTTGGCCCCAGCATTTT. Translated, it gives CAWSVSRGPWPQHF.

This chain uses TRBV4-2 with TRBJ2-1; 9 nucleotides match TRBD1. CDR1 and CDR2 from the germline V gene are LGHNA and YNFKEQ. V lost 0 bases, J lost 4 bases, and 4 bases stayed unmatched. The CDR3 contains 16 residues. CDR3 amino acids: CASSQEQGALYNEQFF. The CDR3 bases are TGTGCCAGCAGCCAAGAACAGGGGGCTTTGTACAATGAGCAGTTCTTC.

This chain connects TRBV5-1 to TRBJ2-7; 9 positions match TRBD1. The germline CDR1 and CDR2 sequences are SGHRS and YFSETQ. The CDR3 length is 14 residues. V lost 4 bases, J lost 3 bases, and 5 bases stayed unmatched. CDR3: CASSPMGQGYEQYF. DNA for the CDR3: TGCGCCAGCAGCCCTATGGGACAGGGCTACGAGCAGTACTTC.

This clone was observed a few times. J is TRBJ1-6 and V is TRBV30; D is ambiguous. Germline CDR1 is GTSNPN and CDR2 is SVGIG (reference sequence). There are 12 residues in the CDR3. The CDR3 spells CATTRANSPLHF. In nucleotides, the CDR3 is TGTGCTACCACCCGGGCGAATTCACCCCTCCACTTT.

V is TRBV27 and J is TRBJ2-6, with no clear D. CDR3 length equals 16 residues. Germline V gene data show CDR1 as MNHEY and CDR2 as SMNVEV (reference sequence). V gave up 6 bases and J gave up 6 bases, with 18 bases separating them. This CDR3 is CASSEGPSWEANVLTF. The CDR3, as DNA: TGTGCCAGCAGCGAAGGACCGTCCTGGGAGGCCAACGTCCTGACTTTC.